This T cell receptor (beta chain) was profiled in a study of T cell repertoires in cytomegalovirus infection. The overall study: As its CMV epitopes, the study selected recently identified HLA-C-restricted and well-studied HLA-B-restricted targets.

On this clonotype itself: Its antigen is undetermined.

V was clipped by 0 bases and J by 2 bases; unmatched bases: 3. The germline CDR1 and CDR2 sequences are SQVTM and ANQGSEA. The CDR3 length is 15 residues. TCRdb reprocessed the reads with MiXCR, giving one entry per CDR3 protein. Seen here are around 300,000 distinct CDR3 sequences, 22% observed once, and the top ten hold roughly a fifth. Source: cultured PBMCs, taken from culture after CMV antigen stimulation. The receptor was isolated from a human donor in good health (CMV status not recorded). Some clones in this sample may be carry-over from other donors' samples. The chain recombines TRBV29-1 with TRBJ2-7, with 11 bases lining up with TRBD1. This CDR3 reads CSVEDGTGGPYEQYF. The DNA of the CDR3 is TGCAGCGTTGAAGACGGGACAGGGGGTCCCTACGAGCAGTACTTC.